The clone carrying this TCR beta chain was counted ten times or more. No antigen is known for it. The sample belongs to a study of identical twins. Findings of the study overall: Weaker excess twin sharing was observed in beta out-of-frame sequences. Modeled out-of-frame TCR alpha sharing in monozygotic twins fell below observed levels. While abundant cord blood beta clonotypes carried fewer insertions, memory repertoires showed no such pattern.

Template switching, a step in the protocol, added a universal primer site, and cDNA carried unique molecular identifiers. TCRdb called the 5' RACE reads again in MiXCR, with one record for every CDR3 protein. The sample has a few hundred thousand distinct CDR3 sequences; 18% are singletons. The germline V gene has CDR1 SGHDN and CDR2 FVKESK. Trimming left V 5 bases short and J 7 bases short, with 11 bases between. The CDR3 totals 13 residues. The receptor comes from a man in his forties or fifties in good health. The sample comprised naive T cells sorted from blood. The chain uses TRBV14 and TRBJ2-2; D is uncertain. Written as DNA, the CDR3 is TGTGCCAGCAGCGTCCTGCGAATCGGGGAGCTGTTTTTT. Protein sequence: CASSVLRIGELFF.